The T cell receptor (beta chain) under discussion was sequenced for a study of blood T cell repertoires in COVID-19. Across the whole study: Specimens from acute and convalescent COVID-19 originated in the United States, Italy and Spain.

Only one count was recorded for this clone. Original handling: How many nucleated cells were present was estimated from reference gene primer amplification. The method was immunoSEQ multiplex PCR; TCRdb's version includes in-frame clones alone and lacks a portion of them. Clone size and the V and J calls come from that table; the DNA yielded D and trimming. The table lists around 300,000 clones, more than 80% of them singletons. The CDR3 loop spans 15 amino acids. V shed 9 bases and J shed 1 base, with 18 bases lying between them. The germline gives CDR1 MRHNA, CDR2 SNTAGT. The sequenced sample consisted of peripheral blood. The J gene is TRBJ2-5, the V gene TRBV6-4; possibly TRBD1 for D (7 bases). The receptor was derived from a woman aged 30 to 39 with COVID-19, enrolled during active disease. The CDR3 DNA reads as TGTGCCAGGGAGGGAAGGCAGGGGGGCCAAGAGACCCAGTACTTC. Translated: CAREGRQGGQETQYF.